These 14 T cell receptor beta chains share one sample of origin, sequenced in a study of shared clonotypes between healthy human individuals (TCRdb year 2020). Library construction relied on the immunoSEQ multiplex PCR assay. TCRdb took over this immuneACCESS table, retaining in-frame rearrangements with V and J assigned. Such tables are incomplete; in checked studies, under half of the missing clones stem from an unresolved V gene, and the remainder is unexplained. The sample records under 2,500,000 clones, 95% of which are singletons. The top ten clones comprise approximately 0.13% of the sample. The sequenced material came from naive CD4+ T cells sorted from blood. This sample's cell subset or site label indicates: CD45RA+ positively selected. Receptors originate from a man aged 18 to 30 in good health.

The rearrangement links TRBV5-1 to TRBJ1-4; D is ambiguous. CDR1 is SGHRS, CDR2 YFSETQ, per germline. The V end was cut by 4 bases, the J end by 2 bases, with 15 bases between. The CDR3 is 16 residues long. The CDR3 DNA is TGCGCCAGCAGCCCCCATGGGGTTGTGACTAATGAAAAACTGTTTTTT. This translates into CASSPHGVVTNEKLFF.

The rearrangement uses TRBV11-2 and TRBJ2-7; possible D gene TRBD2, 5 bases. V lost 2 bases, J lost 5 bases, and 22 bases lay in between. Per the germline V gene, CDR1 is SGHAT and CDR2 is FQNNGV. The CDR3 length is 17 residues. The CDR3 loop reads CASSLIVSRDQSHEQYF. The CDR3 region has the DNA TGTGCCAGCAGCTTAATCGTATCGAGGGATCAGTCTCACGAGCAGTACTTC.

This clone was found a few times. An end of the junction differs from the germline gene, which may be a read error. V gene TRBV6-5 combines with J gene TRBJ1-2; 10 bases match TRBD1. The V gene's germline CDR1 is MNHEY and CDR2 SVGAGI. CDR3 length: 12 amino acids. The CDR3 DNA sequence: TGTGCCAGCAGCCCTAAGGGACAGGGGATCCACTTC. Encoded protein: CASSPKGQGIHF.

V is TRBV11-3 and J is TRBJ1-1; the D is unclear. The germline CDR1 and CDR2 sequences are SGHNT and YENEEA. CDR3 size: 14 residues. Trimming removed 1 base at V and 5 bases at J, with 11 bases between. The CDR3 DNA is TGTGCCAGCAGCTTAGCATCGCGGGGTACTGAAGCTTTCTTT. This encodes CASSLASRGTEAFF.

This sequence joins TRBV5-1 and TRBJ1-1; D perhaps matches TRBD1 (6 bases). The CDR3 sequence is 15 residues long. Trimming cost V 0 bases and J 5 bases, with 14 bases left between them. Germline V lookup: CDR1 SGHRS, CDR2 YFSETQ. The CDR3 here is CASSLVGGPSTEAFF. The CDR3 DNA sequence: TGCGCCAGCAGCTTGGTCGGGGGGCCGAGTACTGAAGCTTTCTTT.

The V call is TRBV10-3, the J call TRBJ1-6, with D possibly matching TRBD1 (6 bases). The germline CDR1 and CDR2 sequences are ENHRY and SYGVKD. The CDR3 consists of 15 residues. The V end lost 2 bases, the J end lost 6 bases, and 11 bases lay between the germline ends. CDR3: CAISETGTPNSPLHF. The CDR3 DNA reads TGTGCCATCAGTGAGACAGGGACCCCTAATTCACCCCTCCACTTT.

The V gene is TRBV2, the J gene TRBJ1-2, with D hard to call. The CDR3 is 13 amino acids. Germline V gene data show CDR1 as SNHLY and CDR2 as FYNNEI. Between the trimmed V and J ends, which lost 3 bases and 8 bases, there was a span of 13 bases. The CDR3 is CASSDGVSRGYTF. The CDR3 coding sequence is TGTGCCAGCAGTGATGGAGTCTCCCGCGGCTACACCTTC. Combining the CDR3 with reference TRBV2 and TRBJ1-2 gives the whole variable domain EPEVTQTPSHQVTQMGQEVILRCVPISNHLYFYWYRQILGQKVEFLVSFYNNEISEKSEIFDDQFSVERPDGSNFTLKIRSTKLEDSAMYFCASSDGVSRGYTFGSGTRLTVV.

This sequence joins TRBV7-9 and TRBJ2-2, with 10 bases aligning to TRBD1. There are 17 residues in the CDR3. Germline loops: CDR1 SEHNR, CDR2 FQNEAQ (reference sequence). Trimming cost V 7 bases and J 7 bases; bases outside gene matches: 15. As DNA, the CDR3 is TGTGCCAGCAACTTGCTGCGGGACAGGGGATTCGACGGGGAGCTGTTTTTT. Its translation is CASNLLRDRGFDGELFF.

V is TRBV5-1 and J is TRBJ2-7; D gene ambiguous. The ends were cut back, 3 bases at V and 3 bases at J, with 10 bases in the middle. The CDR3 loop spans 13 amino acids. Germline CDR1 SGHRS, CDR2 YFSETQ. The CDR3 DNA is TGCGCCAGCAGCTCTCTGGACGGCTACGAGCAGTACTTC. Translating it yields CASSSLDGYEQYF.

This clone came up once. CDR3: CASSMGRQGNYGYTF. The CDR3 DNA is TGTGCCAGTAGTATGGGGAGACAGGGAAACTATGGCTACACCTTC. V usage is TRBV19 and J usage is TRBJ1-2; TRBD1 matches 7 bases. This CDR3 is 15 amino acids long. Germline CDR1 reads LNHDA; CDR2 reads SQIVND (reference sequence). With 3 bases clipped from V and 2 bases from J, the junction kept 6 bases outside the gene matches.

CDR3 in amino acids: CASSEYRDSEKLFF. CDR3 DNA sequence: TGTGCCAGCAGTGAATATAGGGACTCTGAAAAACTGTTTTTT. The chain joins TRBV25-1 to TRBJ1-4; tentative D call: TRBD1 (5 bases). Trimming took off 0 bases at V and 7 bases at J, with 9 bases between the two ends. CDR3 size: 14 residues. Germline values: CDR1 MGHDK, CDR2 SYGVNS.

V is TRBV11-2 and J is TRBJ2-7, with TRBD2 as a possible D gene (5 bases). Trimming stripped 0 bases from V and 3 bases from J, with 9 bases between. Germline V CDR1 and CDR2: SGHAT, FQNNGV. The CDR3 length is 14 residues. The CDR3 DNA reads TGTGCCAGCAGCTTAGATCAAGGACTCTACGAGCAGTACTTC. Translated, it gives CASSLDQGLYEQYF.

The chain employs TRBV7-2 and TRBJ2-5; 7 bases match TRBD2. The CDR3 spans 15 residues. Germline V gene sequence: CDR1 SGHTA, CDR2 FQGNSA. V gave up 2 bases and J gave up 1 base; unmatched junction bases: 4. CDR3 residues: CASSLSRTSQETQYF. The DNA for the CDR3 is TGTGCCAGCAGCTTATCCAGGACTAGCCAAGAGACCCAGTACTTC.

The rearrangement links TRBV29-1 to TRBJ2-1; 9 bases are shared with TRBD2. CDR1 SQVTM and CDR2 ANQGSEA come from the germline V gene. V lost 4 bases, J lost 7 bases, and 14 bases stayed unmatched. The CDR3 runs to 16 residues. The CDR3 sequence: CSVGDGGGAPWNEQFF. The CDR3 DNA is TGCAGCGTTGGGGATGGCGGGGGGGCCCCTTGGAATGAGCAGTTCTTC.